This T cell receptor (beta chain) is from a study of identical twins. Overall study results and limits: Abundant cord blood beta clonotypes carried fewer insertions; memory repertoires showed none. Models, which agreed with sharing between unrelated individuals, nonetheless underestimated the out-of-frame TCR alpha sharing seen in monozygotic twins.

In every case, the donor was a healthy Caucasian. The table lists this clonotype with many counts. Its antigen is as yet unknown. V lost 3 bases, J lost 7 bases, and 15 bases lay in between. Germline V gene data show CDR1 as SGHAT and CDR2 as FQDESV (reference sequence). The CDR3 loop spans 14 amino acids. A universal primer site arose from template switching, and cDNA bore unique molecular identifiers. TCRdb itself ran the 5' RACE reads through MiXCR, one entry per CDR3 protein. The sample carries approximately 600,000 distinct CDR3 sequences, less than 9% recorded once. This same sample was also taken into another study, of yellow fever vaccine responses in identical twins.

The sequencing input was PBMCs. This TCR was recovered from a woman younger than 35 in good health. The chain joins TRBV11-1 to TRBJ1-2; D perhaps matches TRBD1 (6 bases). The CDR3 region is CASSFNWGLSGYTF. DNA for the CDR3: TGTGCCAGCAGCTTCAACTGGGGGCTAAGTGGCTACACCTTC.